A single sample gave rise to the 22 T cell receptor beta chains below, sequenced in a study of shared clonotypes between healthy human individuals (dated by TCRdb to about 2020). Library preparation used the immunoSEQ multiplex PCR assay. Imported from immuneACCESS, the table was reduced by TCRdb to in-frame sequences with V and J called. These copies leave out some clones; in studies compared against another copy, an unresolved V gene accounts for under half, and the cause of the remainder is not known. The sample has 650,000 to 750,000 clones on record, roughly 78% of them singletons. In total, the top ten clones hold under 2% of the sample. The sequencing sample was made of memory CD4+ T cells sorted from blood. The sample's cell subset or site, from its label and the paper: CD45RA-negative fraction. The receptor set was obtained from a woman aged 25 to 45 in good health.

On this clone itself: The identical CDR3 is also encoded by other nucleotide sequences in the sample. The gene calls are TRBV19 and TRBJ2-3; TRBD2 is a possible D gene (5 bases). CDR3 size: 13 residues. Germline V gives CDR1 LNHDA, CDR2 SQIVND (reference sequence). V lost 0 bases, J lost 5 bases, and 6 bases lay in between. Here the CDR3 DNA reads TGTGCCAGTAGTATAGATCGGGGAGATACGCAGTATTTT. It encodes CASSIDRGDTQYF. The full variable domain, rest sourced from reference TRBV19 and TRBJ2-3, is DGGITQSPKYLFRKEGQNVTLSCEQNLNHDAMYWYRQDPGQGLRLIYYSQIVNDFQKGDIAEGYSVSREKKESFPLTVTSAQKNPTAFYLCASSIDRGDTQYFGPGTRLTVL.

The table lists this clone with a few counts. The rearrangement links TRBV6-5 to TRBJ1-5, with unresolved D. Trimming shortened V by 4 bases and J by 7 bases, and 11 bases separated the two germline ends. The CDR3 length is 13 residues. The V gene's germline CDR1 is MNHEY and CDR2 SVGAGI. CDR3 sequence: CASSLKVGQPQHF. DNA for the CDR3: TGTGCCAGCAGTTTAAAGGTGGGGCAGCCCCAGCATTTT.

The chain joins TRBV19 to TRBJ2-1, with TRBD2 matching 11 bases. V shed 4 bases and J 8 bases; nucleotides not matched to a gene: 10. This CDR3 contains 16 residues. Germline V gene sequence: CDR1 LNHDA, CDR2 SQIVND (reference sequence). Written as DNA, the CDR3 is TGTGCCAGTAGTACCCATACTAGCGGGAGTGGTGATGAGCAGTTCTTC. It yields the protein CASSTHTSGSGDEQFF.

The chain is built from TRBV10-1 and TRBJ2-4, with TRBD1 as a possible D gene (5 bases). Trimming shortened V by 2 bases and J by 9 bases, and 11 bases separated the two germline ends. Germline assignment: CDR1 WNHNN and CDR2 SYGVQD (reference sequence). This CDR3 has 13 amino acids. The CDR3 nucleotides are TGCGCCAGCAGTGAGGCAGGGTTGGGCATTCAGTACTTC. This sequence encodes CASSEAGLGIQYF.

This chain connects TRBV5-1 to TRBJ1-1; 8 bases are shared with TRBD1. J gave up 6 bases and V 0 bases, and 7 bases lay outside the gene matches. The CDR3 totals 15 residues. The germline V gene has CDR1 SGHRS and CDR2 YFSETQ. CDR3 sequence reads: CASSLADRDGPEAFF. CDR3 in DNA: TGCGCCAGCAGCTTGGCGGACAGGGATGGGCCTGAAGCTTTCTTT.

This clone was counted a few times. This chain uses TRBV29-1 with TRBJ2-7; the match to TRBD2 covers 7 bases. CDR3 size: 14 residues. Germline V lookup: CDR1 SQVTM, CDR2 ANQGSEA. With 4 bases clipped from V and 2 bases from J, the junction kept 8 bases outside the gene matches. CDR3 sequence: CSVVGAAGAYEQYF. The CDR3 DNA reads as TGCAGCGTTGTGGGCGCGGCGGGAGCCTACGAGCAGTACTTC.

The V gene is TRBV5-8, the J gene TRBJ2-2, with TRBD1 matching 9 bases. Germline loops: CDR1 SGHTS, CDR2 YDEGEE. This CDR3 has 16 amino acids. J gave up 5 bases and V 2 bases, and 7 bases lay outside the gene matches. CDR3 sequence (DNA): TGTGCCAGCAGCTTAATAGGGACAGGGAGGACCGGGGAGCTGTTTTTT. It is translated as CASSLIGTGRTGELFF.

This clone occurred a few times. The rearrangement joins TRBV10-3 to TRBJ1-1; tentatively, D is TRBD1 (5 bases). Between the trimmed V and J ends, which lost 9 bases and 5 bases, there was a span of 10 bases. CDR1 and CDR2 from the germline V gene are ENHRY and SYGVKD. The CDR3 runs 11 residues. The CDR3 DNA follows: TGTGCCATTCGGGAGGGGACTGAAGCTTTCTTT. The encoded protein is CAIREGTEAFF.

The chain recombines TRBV29-1 with TRBJ2-4; tentative D call: TRBD2 (5 bases). The CDR3 covers 14 residues. Deletions cut 4 bases from V and 5 bases from J, with 15 bases between. CDR1 and CDR2 (germline): SQVTM, ANQGSEA. The CDR3 region has the DNA TGCAGCGTTGTAGGTTGGAATAGCGAAAACATTCAGTACTTC. Its protein product is CSVVGWNSENIQYF.

The chain joins TRBV2 to TRBJ2-1; 9 nucleotides match TRBD2. J was trimmed by 6 bases and V by 2 bases; bases with no gene match: 5. Germline loops: CDR1 SNHLY, CDR2 FYNNEI. The CDR3 consists of 15 residues. The DNA of the CDR3 is TGTGCCAGCAGTGAAAGGGCGGGAGGGGTCAATGAGCAGTTCTTC. It encodes CASSERAGGVNEQFF.

V and J are TRBV5-6 and TRBJ2-3; 9 bases map to TRBD2. The junction had 5 bases not matched to a gene; V was cut back by 0 bases and J by 3 bases. The germline gives CDR1 SGHDT, CDR2 YYEEEE. The CDR3 length is 16 residues. The CDR3: CASSLVLAGITDTQYF. CDR3 DNA sequence: TGTGCCAGCAGCTTGGTTCTAGCGGGAATAACAGATACGCAGTATTTT.

This chain uses TRBV6-1 with TRBJ2-3, with a tentative D call TRBD2 (5 bases). The CDR3 is 14 amino acids. Germline CDR1 MNHNS, CDR2 SASEGT. V dropped 3 bases and J dropped 5 bases, with 12 bases sitting between them. Here the CDR3 reads CASSEREPGDTQYF. In DNA, the CDR3 is TGTGCCAGCAGTGAGAGGGAGCCGGGAGATACGCAGTATTTT.

The chain combines TRBV5-1 with TRBJ2-1, with a possible D match to TRBD1 (5 bases). Deletions cut 4 bases from V and 7 bases from J, with 12 bases between. Germline V lookup: CDR1 SGHRS, CDR2 YFSETQ. CDR3 length: 13 amino acids. In DNA, the CDR3 is TGCGCCAGCAGCATCAGGGTGGGGAATGAGCAGTTCTTC. As protein: CASSIRVGNEQFF.

This clone was picked up a small number of times. V usage is TRBV12-5 and J usage is TRBJ2-1; D remains ambiguous. CDR3 length equals 17 residues. Trimming shortened V by 1 base and J by 6 bases, and 19 bases separated the two germline ends. Germline CDR1 LGHNT, CDR2 FRNRAP. CDR3 protein: CASGLGNDPTPFNEQFF. The CDR3 region has the DNA TGTGCTAGTGGTTTGGGCAACGACCCTACCCCTTTCAATGAGCAGTTCTTC.

This chain links TRBV19 with TRBJ2-3, with no clear D. The CDR3 is 15 residues long. The V and J ends lost 6 bases and 7 bases respectively, with 20 bases between them. Germline V gives CDR1 LNHDA, CDR2 SQIVND (reference sequence). CDR3 nucleotide sequence: TGTGCCAGTAGCCCAGAGGCCCTTAGTTCACATACGCAGTATTTT. It yields the protein CASSPEALSSHTQYF.

The chain recombines TRBV7-2 with TRBJ1-4; 8 bases are a match to TRBD1. The V segment lost 0 bases and the J segment 8 bases; nucleotides outside the gene matches: 5. Germline CDR1 is SGHTA and CDR2 is FQGNSA. The CDR3 loop spans 15 amino acids. The CDR3 DNA reads TGTGCCAGCAGCTTAGCTAGGACAGGGACCGAAAAACTGTTTTTT. It yields the protein CASSLARTGTEKLFF.

Comments on this clone: This sample also contains other DNA sequences that code for the same CDR3. The chain employs TRBV4-2 and TRBJ2-1, with 11 positions matching TRBD2. Germline CDR1 LGHNA, CDR2 YNFKEQ. The trim removed 1 base at V and 3 bases at J, leaving 2 bases unmatched. CDR3 length equals 16 residues. Here the CDR3 DNA reads TGTGCCAGCAGCCAAGCTACTAGCGGGGGCTACAATGAGCAGTTCTTC. Translating gives CASSQATSGGYNEQFF.

The gene calls are TRBV20-1 and TRBJ2-7, with 7 nucleotides matching TRBD2. CDR1 and CDR2 from the germline V gene are DFQATT and SNEGSKA (reference sequence). This CDR3 has 11 amino acids. J gave up 3 bases and V 5 bases, and 1 base lay outside the gene matches. In nucleotides, the CDR3 is TGCAGTGCTCGGGACTACTACGAGCAGTACTTC. Residues: CSARDYYEQYF.

The table lists this clone with a few counts. J is TRBJ2-1 and V is TRBV11-3; 7 positions agree with TRBD2. The CDR3 loop spans 15 amino acids. Looked up from germline, CDR1 is SGHNT and CDR2 is YENEEA. The J segment lost 9 bases and the V segment lost 5 bases, leaving 13 bases of the junction unmatched. CDR3 in DNA: TGTGCCAGCAGCCCTAGCGGCGGGCCAGTAGGTGAGCAGTTCTTC. Its protein is CASSPSGGPVGEQFF. The variable domain in full, completed from reference TRBV11-3 and TRBJ2-1, reads EAGVVQSPRYKIIEKKQPVAFWCNPISGHNTLYWYLQNLGQGPELLIRYENEEAVDDSQLPKDRFSAERLKGVDSTLKIQPAELGDSAVYLCASSPSGGPVGEQFFGPGTRLTVL.

This chain links TRBV12-5 with TRBJ2-2, with D uncertain. V lost 4 bases and J 7 bases, leaving 4 bases between the germline ends. This CDR3 spans 11 amino acids. The germline gives CDR1 LGHNT, CDR2 FRNRAP. DNA for the CDR3: TGTGCTAGTGGTTCCAACGGGGAGCTGTTTTTT. Amino acid sequence: CASGSNGELFF.

The chain employs TRBV28 and TRBJ2-7, with D unresolved. The CDR3 has 15 amino acids. The V gene's germline CDR1 is MDHEN and CDR2 SYDVKM. The V gene lost 7 bases and the J gene lost 6 bases, with 22 bases spanning the gap. The CDR3 region has the DNA TGTGCCAGCACCTACAGACAACGGGCCATGGGCGAGCAGTACTTC. Its protein product is CASTYRQRAMGEQYF.

The table lists this clone with many counts. This chain joins TRBV7-9 and TRBJ1-4, with TRBD1 identical over 10 bases. The germline CDR1 and CDR2 sequences are SEHNR and FQNEAQ (reference sequence). Trimming cost V 5 bases and J 8 bases; bases outside gene matches: 5. The CDR3 contains 14 residues. The CDR3 nucleotides read TGTGCCAGCAGCCGGGACAGGGGTGAAGAAAAACTGTTTTTT. Residues: CASSRDRGEEKLFF.